This TCR beta chain was identified during a study of blood T cells in healthy people across ages. Comments on this clonotype: Its cognate antigen is unknown. A much larger clone is a single base away; this may be a read error.

V trimming: 3 bases; J trimming: 5 bases; junction bases outside the gene matches: 11. The germline gives CDR1 LGHNA, CDR2 YSLEER. The CDR3 is made up of 17 amino acids. A second PCR of about 7 to 11 cycles used a sample-barcoded 5' primer and a J-beta primer mix. Using its own MiXCR run on the 5' RACE reads, TCRdb lists one record per CDR3 protein. The sample yields around 670,000 distinct CDR3 sequences, roughly 31% seen once. Study results and limitations: Diversity of TCR beta per million T cells declined in a roughly linear way with age. Higher diversity, along with more naive CD4+ cells, distinguished long-lived donors from aged donors. One million T cells yielded diversity estimates that were considered underestimates.

The V call is TRBV4-3, the J call TRBJ2-3; TRBD2 agrees at 10 bases. The sample consisted of blood. The receptor comes from a woman at least 80 years old in good health. This CDR3 is CASSQAPLAGSGDTQYF. In DNA form, the CDR3 reads TGCGCCAGCAGCCAGGCTCCACTAGCGGGGAGTGGAGATACGCAGTATTTT.